This entry lists 8 T cell receptor beta chains sequenced from one sample in a study of blood T cell repertoires in COVID-19. Some clones are missing from TCRdb's copy, which holds only in-frame ones; the method was immunoSEQ multiplex PCR. The table records approximately 110,000 clones, around 85% of them present only once. Sequenced input: peripheral blood. These receptors all come from a human donor in a cohort sampled during active COVID-19.

The chain joins TRBV12-5 to TRBJ1-2; unclear D gene. The CDR3 runs to 15 residues. V lost 3 bases, J lost 1 base, and 12 bases lay in between. Germline assignment: CDR1 LGHNT and CDR2 FRNRAP. Here the CDR3 reads CASGLGVPLNYGYTF. For the CDR3, the DNA is TGTGCTAGTGGTTTAGGAGTCCCCCTTAACTATGGCTACACCTTC.

This clone was seen just once. The rearrangement uses TRBV27 and TRBJ2-1; the match to TRBD2 covers 11 bases. The germline V gene encodes CDR1 MNHEY and CDR2 SMNVEV (reference sequence). This CDR3 has 15 amino acids. Trimming cost V 6 bases and J 11 bases; bases outside gene matches: 12. CDR3 DNA sequence: TGTGCCAGCAGCGTACTACTAGCGGGGGCCCTTAAGCAGTTCTTC. Translated, it gives CASSVLLAGALKQFF.

The chain joins TRBV24-1 to TRBJ1-2; D may be TRBD1 (5 bases). The CDR3 consists of 14 residues. V was pared by 2 bases and J by 4 bases, with 10 bases between. Per the germline V gene, CDR1 is KGHDR and CDR2 is SFDVKD. The CDR3 sequence: CATSDSTGAYGYTF. The CDR3 region has the DNA TGTGCCACCAGTGATTCTACAGGTGCCTATGGCTACACCTTC.

The chain has TRBV7-9 and TRBJ2-3; the match to TRBD2 covers 14 bases. This CDR3 has 19 residues. V lost 6 bases to trimming and J lost 1 base; unmatched junction nucleotides: 12. CDR1 and CDR2 (germline): SEHNR, FQNEAQ (reference sequence). The DNA of the CDR3 is TGTGCCAGCAGTCGACTAGCGGGGGGGAATATTATGGGCACAGATACGCAGTATTTT. Translating it yields CASSRLAGGNIMGTDTQYF.

The CDR3 nucleotides are TGTGCCTGGAGTAACTATCGGGGAACAGTCCAGAGCTTCCCCTACGAGCAGTACTTC. It yields the protein CAWSNYRGTVQSFPYEQYF. The chain couples TRBV30 to TRBJ2-7; D possibly corresponds to TRBD2 (5 bases). Germline-derived CDR1 and CDR2 are GTSNPN and SVGIG (reference sequence). Trimming took 2 bases from V and 2 from J, leaving 28 bases between them. The CDR3 sequence is 19 residues long.

CDR3 coding DNA: TGTGCCAGCAGCGCGCTGAGACACGGCTCCTCATATGGCTACACCTTC. Its protein is CASSALRHGSSYGYTF. The V and J genes are TRBV21-1 and TRBJ1-2; the tabulated D call, TRBD1, remains unverified against the DNA. TRBV21-1 is noted as a pseudogene. CDR3 length: 16 amino acids.

V usage is TRBV6-5 and J usage is TRBJ2-7; 11 bases line up with TRBD1. The CDR3 covers 15 residues. Germline values: CDR1 MNHEY, CDR2 SVGAGI. V shed 6 bases and J 5 bases; nucleotides not matched to a gene: 9. The CDR3, as DNA: TGTGCCAGCAGGGGATTAGGACAGGGGGCAAACGAGCAGTACTTC. Translating it yields CASRGLGQGANEQYF.

This chain uses TRBV6-5 with TRBJ2-1; 9 bases are a match to TRBD2. V gave up 6 bases and J gave up 3 bases; unmatched junction bases: 6. Looked up from germline, CDR1 is MNHEY and CDR2 is SVGAGI. The CDR3 runs to 15 residues. CDR3 sequence (DNA): TGTGCCAGCAGGTGGAGCGGGGGGCTCTACAATGAGCAGTTCTTC. Its translation is CASRWSGGLYNEQFF.